Each of the 20 T cell receptor beta chains below was sequenced from the same sample in a study of T cell responses to AZD1222 COVID-19 vaccine. Repertoires were generated with immunoSEQ multiplex PCR, while TCRdb's copy carries only in-frame clones and drops some. The sample contains around 120,000 clones, about nine tenths of which appear only once. The sequenced sample was peripheral blood, obtained on day 0 of AZD1222 vaccination. Every receptor here comes from an adult in good health.

This clone was counted only a few times. The chain uses TRBV19 and TRBJ1-3; no clear D. Per the germline V gene, CDR1 is LNHDA and CDR2 is SQIVND (reference sequence). V was trimmed by 5 bases and J by 2 bases, leaving 7 bases between them. CDR3 length equals 13 residues. The CDR3 loop reads CASSDGTGNTIYF. The DNA for the CDR3 is TGTGCCAGTAGTGACGGTACTGGAAACACCATATATTTT.

The chain joins TRBV10-1 to TRBJ2-5; D not resolved. The V and J ends lost 4 bases and 2 bases respectively, with 17 bases between them. There are 16 residues in the CDR3. Germline assignment: CDR1 WNHNN and CDR2 SYGVQD (reference sequence). In DNA form, the CDR3 reads TGCGCCAGCAGTGCTTCGGCCGTGTCCGGGCAAGAGACCCAGTACTTC. This sequence encodes CASSASAVSGQETQYF.

The CDR3 DNA is TGTGCCAGCAGTCAGATGACACTTCATAGCAATCAGCCCCAGCATTTT. This sequence encodes CASSQMTLHSNQPQHF. The rearrangement uses TRBV28 and TRBJ1-5; D unclear. The V gene lost 5 bases and the J gene lost 0 bases, with 14 bases spanning the gap. There are 16 residues in the CDR3. The V gene's germline CDR1 is MDHEN and CDR2 SYDVKM. Full variable domain (rest looked up from reference TRBV28 and TRBJ1-5): DVKVTQSSRYLVKRTGEKVFLECVQDMDHENMFWYRQDPGLGLRLIYFSYDVKMKEKGDIPEGYSVSREKKERFSLILESASTNQTSMYLCASSQMTLHSNQPQHFGDGTRLSIL.

The chain joins TRBV9 to TRBJ2-2; 8 positions agree with TRBD2. V lost 0 bases and J lost 7; bases outside the gene matches: 11. Germline V gene data show CDR1 as SGDLS and CDR2 as YYNGEE. This CDR3 is 17 amino acids long. The DNA of the CDR3 is TGTGCCAGCAGCGTAGGGGGGAGCGGGAGACAGAACGGGGAGCTGTTTTTT. This codes for CASSVGGSGRQNGELFF.

V gene TRBV28 combines with J gene TRBJ1-1, with TRBD1 as a possible D gene (5 bases). CDR1 and CDR2 (germline): MDHEN, SYDVKM. The CDR3 extends over 11 amino acids. V lost 7 bases and J 8 bases, leaving 11 bases between the germline ends. The CDR3 here is CASKFGGEAFF. CDR3 nucleotides: TGTGCCAGCAAGTTCGGGGGGGAAGCTTTCTTT.

A single count supports this clone. The chain recombines TRBV11-2 with TRBJ1-1; D possibly corresponds to TRBD1 (5 bases). Trimming left V 2 bases short and J 2 bases short, with 9 bases between. The CDR3 runs 14 residues. Germline CDR1 SGHAT, CDR2 FQNNGV. The CDR3 bases are TGTGCCAGCAGCTTAACAGGAATAAACACTGAAGCTTTCTTT. It specifies CASSLTGINTEAFF.

This clone was seen a handful of times. This chain links TRBV9 with TRBJ2-2; 10 positions agree with TRBD2. V dropped 5 bases and J dropped 6; count of bases not matched to a gene: 13. This CDR3 has 17 amino acids. CDR1 and CDR2 from the germline V gene are SGDLS and YYNGEE. CDR3 sequence: CASSKDGASGSPGELFF. CDR3 in DNA: TGTGCCAGCAGTAAAGACGGGGCTAGCGGGAGTCCCGGGGAGCTGTTTTTT. The variable domain in full, completed from reference TRBV9 and TRBJ2-2, reads DSGVTQTPKHLITATGQRVTLRCSPRSGDLSVYWYQQSLDQGLQFLIQYYNGEERAKGNILERFSAQQFPDLHSELNLSSLELGDSALYFCASSKDGASGSPGELFFGEGSRLTVL.

V gene TRBV28 combines with J gene TRBJ1-1; perhaps TRBD1 as D (6 bases). The germline V gene has CDR1 MDHEN and CDR2 SYDVKM. Between the trimmed V and J ends, which lost 4 bases and 0 bases, there was a span of 15 bases. The CDR3 runs to 16 residues. The CDR3 nucleotides read TGTGCCAGCAGTTCCCTACAGGGAGGGTTGAACACTGAAGCTTTCTTT. It codes for CASSSLQGGLNTEAFF.

The CDR3 DNA is TGTGCCAGCAGTTACCGACAACAATCAGGCTATGGCTACACCTTC. This codes for CASSYRQQSGYGYTF. The chain employs TRBV6-2 or TRBV6-3 and TRBJ1-2; no clear D. The CDR3 is 15 amino acids. Trimming took off 2 bases at V and 4 bases at J, with 14 bases between the two ends. Germline-derived CDR1 and CDR2 are MNHEY and SVGEGT.

CDR3 loop: CANSASGQGGSEQYF. CDR3 sequence (DNA): TGTGCCAACAGCGCCTCCGGACAGGGTGGTTCGGAGCAGTACTTC. The rearrangement uses TRBV6-5 and TRBJ2-7, with TRBD1 identical over 8 bases. There are 15 residues in the CDR3. The junction had 18 bases not matched to a gene; V was cut back by 10 bases and J by 7 bases. CDR1 and CDR2 from the germline V gene are MNHEY and SVGAGI.

V usage is TRBV6-5 and J usage is TRBJ1-1; perhaps TRBD1 as D (5 bases). V was cut by 0 bases and J by 4 bases, with 15 bases left in between. CDR1 is MNHEY and CDR2 is SVGAGI in the germline V gene. The CDR3 extends over 16 amino acids. DNA of the CDR3: TGTGCCAGCAGTTACTCCCTCGGCAGGGCCTTCACTGAAGCTTTCTTT. It encodes CASSYSLGRAFTEAFF.

The V call is TRBV28, the J call TRBJ2-7; D might be TRBD2 (6 bases). This CDR3 has 12 residues. Trimming removed 6 bases from V and 4 bases from J, with 10 bases in between. In germline, CDR1 is MDHEN, CDR2 SYDVKM. The CDR3 protein is CASREGVYEQYF. As DNA, the CDR3 is TGTGCCAGCAGGGAGGGTGTTTACGAGCAGTACTTC.

The chain recombines TRBV7-2 with TRBJ1-3; D unclear. Germline CDR1 reads SGHTA; CDR2 reads FQGNSA. The length of the CDR3 is 13 residues. Trimming left V 5 bases short and J 2 bases short, with 7 bases between. In DNA, the CDR3 is TGTGCCAGCAGCCCATTGGCTGGAAACACCATATATTTT. Translation gives CASSPLAGNTIYF.

The CDR3 sequence: CASSEEGLQRPMAFF. DNA of the CDR3: TGTGCCAGCAGTGAAGAGGGACTACAGCGGCCAATGGCTTTCTTT. The gene calls are TRBV25-1 and TRBJ1-1, with D tentatively TRBD1 (5 bases). V lost 2 bases, J lost 11 bases, and 21 bases lay in between. Germline V lookup: CDR1 MGHDK, CDR2 SYGVNS. This CDR3 comprises 15 residues.

The rearrangement joins TRBV11-2 to TRBJ1-3, with 10 nucleotides matching TRBD1. The CDR3 has 15 residues. J gave up 5 bases and V 5 bases, and 6 bases lay outside the gene matches. Germline-derived CDR1 and CDR2 are SGHAT and FQNNGV. The CDR3 DNA follows: TGTGCCAGCAGCCCGGGGGACAGGGGAAGAAACACCATATATTTT. This translates into CASSPGDRGRNTIYF.

The V and J genes are TRBV29-1 and TRBJ1-1; tentatively, D is TRBD1 (5 bases). Trimming stripped 5 bases from V and 0 bases from J, with 10 bases between. The CDR3 contains 13 residues. The V gene's germline CDR1 is SQVTM and CDR2 ANQGSEA. The CDR3 reads CSVFTDMNTEAFF. CDR3 coding DNA: TGCAGCGTTTTTACGGACATGAACACTGAAGCTTTCTTT.

The chain couples TRBV7-2 to TRBJ1-5, with 7 bases identical to TRBD1. The CDR3 has 16 amino acids. CDR1 and CDR2 (germline): SGHTA, FQGNSA. J gave up 0 bases and V 5 bases, and 7 bases lay outside the gene matches. In DNA form, the CDR3 reads TGTGCCAGCAGCCGCCAGGGGGGTTATAGCAATCAGCCCCAGCATTTT. Translating it yields CASSRQGGYSNQPQHF.

This chain uses TRBV6-2 or TRBV6-3 with TRBJ2-7; 10 bases fit TRBD2. V lost 2 bases to trimming and J lost 4 bases; unmatched junction nucleotides: 8. This CDR3 has 16 amino acids. Germline V gives CDR1 MNHEY, CDR2 SVGEGT. CDR3 sequence: CASSYGLAGEGYEQYF. CDR3 DNA: TGTGCCAGCAGTTACGGGCTAGCGGGAGAGGGTTACGAGCAGTACTTC.

V is TRBV7-9 and J is TRBJ1-2; maybe TRBD1 (5 bases). V dropped 5 bases and J dropped 8 bases, with 18 bases sitting between them. CDR1 and CDR2 (germline): SEHNR, FQNEAQ (reference sequence). This CDR3 is 14 amino acids long. The CDR3 protein is CASSHNGGDEGYTF. CDR3 nucleotides: TGTGCCAGCAGCCACAATGGGGGGGATGAGGGCTACACCTTC.

V and J are TRBV15 and TRBJ2-1; D is ambiguous. Germline-derived CDR1 and CDR2 are LNHNV and YYDKDF (reference sequence). The length of the CDR3 is 14 residues. Trimming took off 0 bases at V and 4 bases at J, with 7 bases between the two ends. The CDR3 here is CATSRDPSYNEQFF. The CDR3, as DNA: TGTGCCACCAGCAGAGATCCCAGTTACAATGAGCAGTTCTTC.